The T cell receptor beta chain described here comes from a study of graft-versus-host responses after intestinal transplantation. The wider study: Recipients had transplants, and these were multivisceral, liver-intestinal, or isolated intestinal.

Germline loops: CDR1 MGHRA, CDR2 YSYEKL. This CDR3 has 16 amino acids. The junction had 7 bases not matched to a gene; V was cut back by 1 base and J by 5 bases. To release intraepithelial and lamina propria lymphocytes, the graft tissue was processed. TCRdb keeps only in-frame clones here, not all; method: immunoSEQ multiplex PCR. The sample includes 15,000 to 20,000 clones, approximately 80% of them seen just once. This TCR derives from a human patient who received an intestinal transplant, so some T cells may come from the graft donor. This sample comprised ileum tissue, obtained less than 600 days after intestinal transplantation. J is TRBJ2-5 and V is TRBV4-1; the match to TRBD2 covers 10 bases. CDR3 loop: CASSQVERGGRETQYF. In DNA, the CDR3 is TGCGCCAGCAGCCAAGTCGAGCGGGGGGGCCGCGAGACCCAGTACTTC.